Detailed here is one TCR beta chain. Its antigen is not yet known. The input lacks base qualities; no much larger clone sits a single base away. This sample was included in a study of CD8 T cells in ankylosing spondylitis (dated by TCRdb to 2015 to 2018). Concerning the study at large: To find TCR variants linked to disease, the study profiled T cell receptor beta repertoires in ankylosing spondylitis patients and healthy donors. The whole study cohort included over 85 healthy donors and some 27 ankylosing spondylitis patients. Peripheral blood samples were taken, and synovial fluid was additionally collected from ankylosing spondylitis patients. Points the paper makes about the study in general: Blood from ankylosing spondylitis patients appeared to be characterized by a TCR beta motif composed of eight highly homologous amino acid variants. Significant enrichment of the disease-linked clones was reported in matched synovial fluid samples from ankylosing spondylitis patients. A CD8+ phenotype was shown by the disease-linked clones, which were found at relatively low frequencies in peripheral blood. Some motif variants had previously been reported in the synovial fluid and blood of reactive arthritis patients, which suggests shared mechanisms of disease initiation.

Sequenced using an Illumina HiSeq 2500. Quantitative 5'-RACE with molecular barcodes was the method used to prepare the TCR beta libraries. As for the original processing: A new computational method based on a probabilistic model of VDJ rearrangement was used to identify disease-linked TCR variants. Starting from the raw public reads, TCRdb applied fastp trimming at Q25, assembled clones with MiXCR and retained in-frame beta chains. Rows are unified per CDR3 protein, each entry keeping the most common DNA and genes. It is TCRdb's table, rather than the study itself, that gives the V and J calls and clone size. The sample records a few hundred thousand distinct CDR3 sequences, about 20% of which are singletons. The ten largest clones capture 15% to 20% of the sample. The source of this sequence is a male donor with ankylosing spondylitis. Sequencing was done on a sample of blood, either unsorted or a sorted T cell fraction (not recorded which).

Here the CDR3 is given as CASGLSTRQPQHF. The DNA reads TGTGCCAGCGGGCTGTCTACGCGTCAGCCCCAGCATTTT. The chain joins TRBV28 to TRBJ1-5, with the D gene call left open. In the germline V gene, CDR1 corresponds to MDHEN and CDR2 to SYDVKM. V gives up 8 bases and J gives up 6 bases, and the segment between their germline ends measures 14 bases. The CDR3 starts with the cysteine, ends with the phenylalanine, and has 13 residues. The DNA shown is the 39-base CDR3, in frame from base 1.